This TCR beta chain was sequenced for a study of blood T cell repertoires in COVID-19. Across the whole study: The origin of the acute and convalescent COVID-19 samples was the United States, Italy and Spain.

In the authors' methods: It was from reference gene primer amplification that nucleated cell counts were estimated. Here immunoSEQ multiplex PCR was the method, and the copy in TCRdb shows in-frame clones only, minus some. V, J and clone size are those of that table, while D and trimming were read from the DNA. In the table there are about 220,000 clones, around 83% of which are singletons. Germline loops: CDR1 MDHEN, CDR2 SYDVKM. V gave up 8 bases and J gave up 4 bases; unmatched junction bases: 10. The CDR3 is made up of 14 amino acids. This study enrolled people aged roughly 18 to 90 from approximately 24 US geographic areas. Self-reported history from a screening survey and questionnaire set each donor's cohort.

The V and J genes are TRBV28 and TRBJ1-2; 7 nucleotides align to TRBD1. This TCR was sampled from a woman between 40 and 55 years old who had recovered from COVID-19. What was sequenced was PBMCs or T cells enriched from blood (not recorded which). DNA of the CDR3: TGTGCCAGCTATGTGACAGGGAACAGCTATGGCTACACCTTC. Translated: CASYVTGNSYGYTF.